This T cell receptor beta chain derives from a study of CD8 T cells in ankylosing spondylitis. TCRdb processed the 5' RACE reads anew with MiXCR; each CDR3 protein has one entry. The sample holds a few hundred thousand distinct CDR3 sequences, roughly 10% seen once. Germline lookup yields CDR1 PRHDT and CDR2 FYEKMQ (reference sequence). The CDR3 consists of 18 residues. V lost 3 bases to trimming and J lost 4 bases, with 21 bases between them. The TCR originated in a male donor with ankylosing spondylitis or in good health (not recorded which). This chain uses TRBV13 with TRBJ2-2; weak D call: TRBD2 (6 bases). The sample taken for sequencing was blood, either unsorted or a sorted T cell fraction (not recorded which). CDR3 residues: CASSFVRTLRESTGELFF. The CDR3 nucleotides are TGTGCCAGCAGCTTTGTACGGACCCTCCGGGAGTCCACCGGGGAGCTGTTTTTT. The entire variable domain, with the rest obtained from reference TRBV13 and TRBJ2-2, is as follows: AAGVIQSPRHLIKEKRETATLKCYPIPRHDTVYWYQQGPGQDPQFLISFYEKMQSDKGSIPDRFSAQQFSDYHSELNMSSLELGDSALYFCASSFVRTLRESTGELFFGEGSRLTVL.